The 26 T cell receptor beta chains presented below share a single source sample, sequenced in a study of T cells in Graves' hyperthyroidism and ophthalmopathy. There were TCR beta CDR3 regions amplified from RNA transcripts. RT-PCR in the first round (using the HTBI primer set) targeted the TCR CDR3. TCRdb recomputed calls from the multiplex PCR reads with MiXCR, one row per CDR3 protein. Of approximately 600,000 distinct CDR3 sequences listed, about 20% are singletons. What was sequenced was blood. The source is a man under 40 with Graves' ophthalmopathy.

This clonotype was observed a few times. The V gene is TRBV6-1, the J gene TRBJ2-5; the match to TRBD1 covers 9 bases. Germline CDR1 MNHNS, CDR2 SASEGT. This CDR3 is built from 14 residues. With V trimmed by 6 bases and J by 3 bases, 5 bases remained unmatched. The CDR3 here is CASSRRDREETQYF. The CDR3 DNA reads as TGTGCCAGCAGCCGCCGGGACAGGGAAGAGACCCAGTACTTC.

This clonotype has ten or more counts. The chain has TRBV2 and TRBJ1-1, with no clear D. CDR3 length: 10 residues. Trimming stripped 5 bases from V and 10 bases from J, with 8 bases between. CDR1 and CDR2 (germline): SNHLY, FYNNEI. The DNA for the CDR3 is TGTGCCAGCAGTCCCCTTGGAGCTTTCTTT. Translated, it gives CASSPLGAFF.

This clonotype has ten or more counts. The chain joins TRBV5-1 to TRBJ2-7; TRBD1 might be the D (5 bases). Trimming left V 0 bases short and J 0 bases short, with 16 bases between. CDR3 length equals 17 residues. In germline, CDR1 is SGHRS, CDR2 YFSETQ. Here the CDR3 reads CASSLDRGKGSSYEQYF. The CDR3 DNA reads TGCGCCAGCAGCTTGGATAGGGGTAAGGGTAGCTCCTACGAGCAGTACTTC.

This clonotype occurred many times. This chain connects TRBV5-1 to TRBJ2-7, with a possible D match to TRBD2 (5 bases). The V gene's germline CDR1 is SGHRS and CDR2 YFSETQ. CDR3 length equals 11 residues. V was shortened by 5 bases and J by 5 bases, with 8 bases between the two germline ends. CDR3 loop: CASRGSDEQYF. The CDR3 coding sequence is TGCGCCAGCAGGGGTAGCGACGAGCAGTACTTC.

This clonotype was seen at least ten times. The rearrangement uses TRBV11-2 and TRBJ2-2, with TRBD2 matching 8 bases. CDR3 length: 16 residues. Germline V lookup: CDR1 SGHAT, CDR2 FQNNGV. V lost 1 base to trimming and J lost 5 bases; unmatched junction nucleotides: 6. The CDR3 sequence: CASSLAGGPVTGELFF. The CDR3 DNA is TGTGCCAGCAGCTTAGCGGGAGGGCCGGTAACCGGGGAGCTGTTTTTT.

This clonotype appeared once. The chain uses TRBV29-1 and TRBJ2-7; TRBD2 matches 8 bases. In germline, CDR1 is SQVTM, CDR2 ANQGSEA. The V and J ends lost 2 bases and 7 bases, in that order; junction bases with no gene match: 10. The CDR3 has 14 residues. This CDR3 reads CSVEKRAGVREQYF. The CDR3 DNA sequence: TGCAGCGTTGAAAAAAGAGCGGGAGTGCGGGAGCAGTACTTC.

This clonotype was counted ten times or more. The gene calls are TRBV13 and TRBJ1-2; weak D call: TRBD1 (5 bases). The CDR3 length is 15 residues. V lost 4 bases to trimming and J lost 0 bases, with 12 bases between them. Germline V gives CDR1 PRHDT, CDR2 FYEKMQ (reference sequence). The CDR3 region is CASSSFQGANYGYTF. CDR3 bases: TGTGCCAGCAGCTCATTCCAGGGAGCTAACTATGGCTACACCTTC. The entire variable domain, with the rest obtained from reference TRBV13 and TRBJ1-2, is as follows: AAGVIQSPRHLIKEKRETATLKCYPIPRHDTVYWYQQGPGQDPQFLISFYEKMQSDKGSIPDRFSAQQFSDYHSELNMSSLELGDSALYFCASSSFQGANYGYTFGSGTRLTVV.

The chain uses TRBV7-8 and TRBJ1-6, with D unresolved. This CDR3 is built from 13 residues. Trimming stripped 5 bases from V and 9 bases from J, with 11 bases between. Germline V gene lookup returns CDR1 SGHVS and CDR2 FQNEAQ. CDR3 sequence reads: CASSPRSASPLHF. CDR3 DNA: TGTGCCAGCAGCCCCAGGTCGGCTTCACCCCTCCACTTT.

Turning to this clonotype: Given a much more abundant clone one base away, this may be a read error. V usage is TRBV10-3 and J usage is TRBJ2-5; perhaps TRBD1 as D (5 bases). CDR1 is ENHRY and CDR2 is SYGVKD in the germline V gene. Trimming removed 2 bases from V and 7 bases from J, with 14 bases in between. The CDR3 totals 14 residues. CDR3 region: CAISEMQGRGTQYF. The CDR3 DNA reads TGTGCCATCAGTGAGATGCAGGGCCGAGGGACCCAGTACTTC.

This clonotype showed up many times. This chain's CDR3 is CASSPSPRLDEQYF. The CDR3 DNA reads as TGTGCCAGCAGCCCGTCCCCGCGCCTGGACGAGCAGTACTTC. The V call is TRBV7-9, the J call TRBJ2-7; D remains unclear. Germline lookup yields CDR1 SEHNR and CDR2 FQNEAQ (reference sequence). The V end lost 5 bases, the J end lost 5 bases, and 16 bases lay between the germline ends. CDR3 length equals 14 residues.

This clonotype has at least ten counts. For the CDR3, the DNA is TGTGCCTGGAGTGTCCGGGGCACTGAAGCTTTCTTT. This encodes CAWSVRGTEAFF. This rearrangement joins TRBV30 to TRBJ1-1; no definite D call. V shed 0 bases and J shed 4 bases, with 6 bases lying between them. The CDR3 covers 12 residues. Germline CDR1 GTSNPN, CDR2 SVGIG (reference sequence).

The chain is built from TRBV6-6 and TRBJ2-5; D unresolved. The CDR3 covers 15 residues. Germline lookup yields CDR1 MNHNY and CDR2 SVGAGI (reference sequence). Trimming removed 0 bases at V and 3 bases at J, with 11 bases between. In nucleotides, the CDR3 is TGTGCCAGCAGTTACTCGGGCGGTACCGAAGAGACCCAGTACTTC. It is translated as CASSYSGGTEETQYF.

This clonotype turned up a few times. This chain joins TRBV5-4 and TRBJ2-1; possibly TRBD2 for D (7 bases). The CDR3 totals 17 residues. CDR1 is SGHNT, CDR2 YYREEE, per germline (reference sequence). The V gene lost 0 bases and the J gene lost 0 bases, with 13 bases spanning the gap. The DNA of the CDR3 is TGTGCCAGCAGCTTGGGGGGGGGCGGAAGCTCCTACAATGAGCAGTTCTTC. Amino acids: CASSLGGGGSSYNEQFF.

This sequence joins TRBV29-1 and TRBJ2-7, with 7 bases matching TRBD1. This CDR3 is built from 13 residues. CDR1 is SQVTM, CDR2 ANQGSEA, per germline. Trimming at V came to 4 bases and at J to 0 bases, leaving 3 bases not matched to a gene. This chain's CDR3 is CSVGRGLSYEQYF. The CDR3 DNA reads TGCAGCGTTGGAAGGGGGCTCTCCTACGAGCAGTACTTC.

V usage is TRBV5-4 and J usage is TRBJ2-7, with TRBD2 matching over 14 bases. Germline-derived CDR1 and CDR2 are SGHNT and YYREEE (reference sequence). The CDR3 length is 16 residues. V lost 4 bases and J lost 4; bases outside the gene matches: 7. CDR3 sequence reads: CASSPGTSGSGYEQYF. The CDR3 DNA reads as TGTGCCAGCAGCCCCGGGACTAGCGGGAGTGGTTACGAGCAGTACTTC.

This clonotype occurred a few times. The V call is TRBV24-1, the J call TRBJ2-5, with D possibly matching TRBD1 (6 bases). Germline V gene data show CDR1 as KGHDR and CDR2 as SFDVKD. V was pared by 1 base and J by 5 bases, with 22 bases between. The CDR3 consists of 18 residues. CDR3 sequence: CATSDFDPFRSQGETQYF. CDR3 nucleotide sequence: TGTGCCACCAGTGATTTCGACCCGTTTCGGAGTCAGGGGGAGACCCAGTACTTC.

Concerning this clonotype itself: The junction departs from the called germline gene at one end, perhaps through a read error. J is TRBJ2-3 and V is TRBV12-3 or TRBV12-4; possibly TRBD2 for D (5 bases). The CDR3 has 17 amino acids. As DNA, the CDR3 is TGTGCCAGCAGTTTAGGGGTGGTAGCGTATAGCACAGATACGCGGTATTTT. It codes for CASSLGVVAYSTDTRYF.

This clonotype was detected a few times. The chain combines TRBV10-1 with TRBJ2-7, with a tentative D call TRBD1 (6 bases). CDR3 length equals 15 residues. V was pared by 3 bases and J by 1 base, with 13 bases between. Germline V lookup: CDR1 WNHNN, CDR2 SYGVQD (reference sequence). The CDR3 bases are TGCGCCAGCAGTGACCCCCGAGGGGGTTCCTACGAGCAGTACTTC. Translation: CASSDPRGGSYEQYF.

This clonotype was found a few times. V usage is TRBV4-1 and J usage is TRBJ2-7; D not certain. V shed 0 bases and J shed 4 bases, with 7 bases lying between them. Germline loops: CDR1 MGHRA, CDR2 YSYEKL. This CDR3 comprises 13 residues. The CDR3 DNA is TGCGCCAGCAGCCAAGAGTCGGGTTACGAGCAGTACTTC. Translated: CASSQESGYEQYF.

The chain links TRBV20-1 to TRBJ2-7, with D perhaps assigned TRBD1 or TRBD2 (5 bases each). CDR3 length: 13 residues. Trimming cost V 4 bases and J 3 bases, with 13 bases left between them. Germline V gene sequence: CDR1 DFQATT, CDR2 SNEGSKA (reference sequence). CDR3 protein: CSATPGPRYEQYF. In DNA, the CDR3 is TGCAGTGCTACACCGGGACCCCGCTACGAGCAGTACTTC.

The chain joins TRBV29-1 to TRBJ2-5; 8 positions agree with TRBD2. Germline-derived CDR1 and CDR2 are SQVTM and ANQGSEA. The CDR3 length is 13 residues. The ends lost 3 bases at V and 5 bases at J; junction bases unmatched: 5. CDR3 DNA sequence: TGCAGCGTTGACAAGCGGGAGTTTGAGACCCAGTACTTC. Translating gives CSVDKREFETQYF.

The V call is TRBV28, the J call TRBJ2-4, with 10 bases lining up with TRBD2. V gave up 6 bases and J gave up 3 bases; unmatched junction bases: 8. CDR1 and CDR2 from the germline V gene are MDHEN and SYDVKM. CDR3 length: 16 amino acids. The CDR3 protein is CASRQRTSGNKNIQYF. The DNA for the CDR3 is TGTGCCAGCAGACAGAGGACTAGCGGTAACAAAAACATTCAGTACTTC. Supplemented by reference TRBV28 and TRBJ2-4, the full variable domain reads DVKVTQSSRYLVKRTGEKVFLECVQDMDHENMFWYRQDPGLGLRLIYFSYDVKMKEKGDIPEGYSVSREKKERFSLILESASTNQTSMYLCASRQRTSGNKNIQYFGAGTRLSVL.

This chain links TRBV5-1 with TRBJ1-1; 9 positions match TRBD1. V lost 4 bases, J lost 8 bases, and 6 bases stayed unmatched. CDR1 is SGHRS, CDR2 YFSETQ, per germline. This CDR3 region has 13 residues. The CDR3 loop is CASSPTGGREAFF. DNA of the CDR3: TGCGCCAGCAGCCCGACAGGGGGAAGAGAAGCTTTCTTT.

This clonotype has a count of ten or more. The rearrangement uses TRBV30 and TRBJ2-7; perhaps D is TRBD1 or TRBD2 (5 bases each). The V gene's germline CDR1 is GTSNPN and CDR2 SVGIG (reference sequence). The ends were cut back, 2 bases at V and 0 bases at J, with 8 bases in the middle. There are 13 residues in the CDR3. The CDR3 loop is CAWSPGSSYEQYF. The CDR3 coding sequence is TGTGCCTGGAGTCCAGGGAGCTCCTACGAGCAGTACTTC. The full variable domain, in which reference TRBV30 and TRBJ2-7 provide the parts outside the CDR3, is SQTIHQWPATLVQPVGSPLSLECTVEGTSNPNLYWYRQAAGRGLQLLFYSVGIGQISSEVPQNLSASRPQDRQFILSSKKLLLSDSGFYLCAWSPGSSYEQYFGPGTRLTVT.

This sequence joins TRBV29-1 and TRBJ2-5; no reliable D call. The germline V gene encodes CDR1 SQVTM and CDR2 ANQGSEA. V lost 4 bases and J lost 2, with 11 bases in between. The CDR3 totals 13 residues. Here the CDR3 reads CSVVEGVQETQYF. The CDR3 region has the DNA TGCAGCGTTGTTGAAGGCGTTCAAGAGACCCAGTACTTC. The whole variable domain, filled in from reference TRBV29-1 and TRBJ2-5, reads SAVISQKPSRDICQRGTSLTIQCQVDSQVTMMFWYRQQPGQSLTLIATANQGSEATYESGFVIDKFPISRPNLTFSTLTVSNMSPEDSSIYLCSVVEGVQETQYFGPGTRLLVL.

CDR3 region: CASTPRGAGGSEQFF. CDR3 sequence (DNA): TGTGCCAGCACCCCAAGGGGGGCGGGAGGAAGTGAGCAGTTCTTC. The rearrangement uses TRBV6-2 or TRBV6-3 and TRBJ2-1; 8 bases are a match to TRBD2. V dropped 7 bases and J dropped 9; count of bases not matched to a gene: 14. The CDR3 sequence is 15 residues long. Germline V CDR1 and CDR2: MNHEY, SVGEGT.